These T cell receptor beta chains were read from a single sample in a study of T cells in Graves' hyperthyroidism and ophthalmopathy. TCRdb re-called the multiplex PCR reads through MiXCR, storing one row per CDR3 protein. The sample comprises about 290,000 distinct CDR3 sequences, roughly 17% of which are singletons, and approximately 35% rests with the top ten. Input material: blood. The receptors here all came from a young man with Graves' hyperthyroidism. Each CDR3 is given with its conserved first and last residue. The D gene is left open where the match is weak. Some rows mark clone size as missing; the rest say once, few, many or name a class of expanded clone.

v_call	d_call	clone_size	j_call	cdr3_aa	cdr3_nt
TRBV3-1	TRBD2	few	TRBJ2-3	CASGASGADTQYF	TGTGCCAGCGGGGCTAGCGGCGCAGATACGCAGTATTTT
TRBV29-1	TRBD2	few	TRBJ2-3	CSASGVAGADTQYF	TGCAGCGCGTCGGGGGTAGCGGGAGCTGATACGCAGTATTTT
TRBV9	NA	NA	TRBJ1-4	CASSVDEKLFF	TGTGCCAGCAGCGTCGATGAAAAACTGTTTTTT
TRBV7-3	NA	many	TRBJ2-3	CASSLRGFRTDTQYF	TGTGCCAGCAGCTTACGGGGTTTCCGCACAGATACGCAGTATTTT
TRBV24-1	TRBD1	many	TRBJ1-2	CATSDPDRYYGYTF	TGTGCCACCAGTGATCCGGACAGGTACTATGGCTACACCTTC
TRBV20-1	TRBD2	many	TRBJ2-1	CSAGLSSGINEQFF	TGCAGTGCCGGACTATCTAGCGGCATCAATGAGCAGTTCTTC
TRBV6-1	NA	many	TRBJ1-2	CASSEDGFGGYTF	TGTGCCAGCAGTGAAGATGGGTTCGGAGGCTACACCTTC
TRBV27	TRBD1	many	TRBJ1-5	CASSLRGGTGGFQPQHF	TGTGCCAGCAGTTTAAGGGGGGGGACAGGGGGATTTCAGCCCCAGCATTTT
TRBV28	NA	NA	TRBJ2-3	CASSFFFWLADTQYF	TGTGCCAGCAGTTTTTTTTTCTGGCTGGCAGATACGCAGTATTTT
TRBV10-3	TRBD2	NA	TRBJ2-1	CAIQGTSNSGEQFF	TGTGCCATCCAAGGGACTAGCAATTCGGGTGAGCAGTTCTTC
TRBV7-2	NA	few	TRBJ2-2	CASSLETSPTLELFF	TGTGCCAGCAGCTTAGAAACTAGCCCTACACTGGAGCTGTTTTTT
TRBV20-1	TRBD2	NA	TRBJ2-1	CSATGTSGIYNEQFF	TGCAGTGCTACCGGGACTAGCGGGATCTACAATGAGCAGTTCTTC
TRBV12-3/TRBV12-4	NA	once	TRBJ2-3	CASSSRAGDTQYF	TGTGCCAGCAGTTCCCGGGCGGGGGATACGCAGTATTTT
TRBV29-1	TRBD2	NA	TRBJ2-7	CSVRSSGLSYEQYF	TGCAGCGTTCGCTCTAGCGGTCTCTCCTACGAGCAGTACTTC
TRBV6-1	NA	many	TRBJ1-1	CASSRGGWNTEAFF	TGTGCCAGCAGTCGCGGAGGCTGGAACACTGAAGCTTTCTTT
TRBV2	NA	many	TRBJ2-5	CASSRQVQETQYF	TGTGCCAGCAGCAGACAGGTCCAAGAGACCCAGTACTTC
TRBV30	NA	many	TRBJ2-2	CAWSGDGLTGELFF	TGTGCCTGGAGCGGAGACGGCCTTACCGGGGAGCTGTTTTTT
TRBV7-3	NA	many	TRBJ2-3	CASSSDGTSTDTQYF	TGTGCCAGCAGCTCCGACGGGACTAGCACAGATACGCAGTATTTT
TRBV6-1	NA	NA	TRBJ2-2	CASSTHTRPTGELFF	TGTGCCAGCAGCACACACACCCGACCCACCGGGGAGCTGTTTTTT
TRBV6-5	NA	once	TRBJ2-5	CASSLLGTAETQYF	TGTGCCAGCAGTCTCCTCGGGACGGCGGAGACCCAGTACTTC
TRBV19	NA	many	TRBJ2-3	CASSNELTDTQYF	TGTGCCAGTAGTAACGAATTGACAGATACGCAGTATTTT
TRBV27	NA	NA	TRBJ1-2	CASQPGGNNYGYTF	TGTGCCAGCCAGCCGGGCGGAAATAACTATGGCTACACCTTC
TRBV7-9	NA	NA	TRBJ2-3	CASSLAHSGGTDTQYF	TGTGCCAGCAGCTTAGCGCATTCGGGAGGCACAGATACGCAGTATTTT
TRBV6-2/TRBV6-3	NA	NA	TRBJ1-1	CASSYSPGDLRDTEAFF	TGTGCCAGCAGTTACTCTCCAGGGGATCTGCGGGACACTGAAGCTTTCTTT
TRBV19	NA	few	TRBJ1-2	CASSELQGTANYGYTF	TGTGCCAGTAGCGAATTACAGGGCACAGCTAACTATGGCTACACCTTC
TRBV28	TRBD2	many	TRBJ2-1	CASSSDGTRNEQFF	TGTGCCAGCAGTTCCGACGGGACTAGGAATGAGCAGTTCTTC
TRBV27	NA	few	TRBJ2-7	CASSIGGSDEQYF	TGTGCCAGCAGTATTGGGGGGAGCGACGAGCAGTACTTC
TRBV7-3	NA	few	TRBJ1-6	CASSLLGPGRSPLHF	TGTGCCAGCAGCTTGTTGGGACCCGGTCGGTCACCCCTCCACTTT
TRBV5-1	TRBD1	NA	TRBJ2-7	CASKVGQGVYEQYF	TGCGCCAGCAAGGTGGGACAGGGTGTCTACGAGCAGTACTTC
TRBV3-1	NA	few	TRBJ2-2	CASSRHSGMNTGELFF	TGTGCCAGCAGCCGGCATAGTGGAATGAACACCGGGGAGCTGTTTTTT
TRBV13	TRBD1	many	TRBJ1-2	CASMEGANGYGYTF	TGTGCCAGCATGGAGGGGGCGAACGGCTATGGCTACACCTTC
TRBV5-4	TRBD1	few	TRBJ2-3	CASSNRDRTDTQYF	TGTGCCAGCAGCAACCGGGACAGGACAGATACGCAGTATTTT
TRBV27	NA	many	TRBJ2-1	CASSLSGSYNEQFF	TGTGCCAGCAGCCTAAGCGGCTCCTACAATGAGCAGTTCTTC
TRBV2	TRBD1	NA	TRBJ2-7	CASIPGTGSYEQYF	TGTGCCAGCATCCCCGGGACAGGGTCTTACGAGCAGTACTTC
TRBV12-3/TRBV12-4	NA	many	TRBJ1-1	CASSPPATEDNTEAFF	TGTGCCAGCAGTCCCCCCGCGACAGAAGACAACACTGAAGCTTTCTTT
TRBV12-3/TRBV12-4	NA	many	TRBJ2-5	CASSFLGEETQYF	TGTGCCAGCAGTTTCCTAGGAGAAGAGACCCAGTACTTC
TRBV7-9	NA	NA	TRBJ1-1	CASSLPADTEAFF	TGTGCCAGCAGCTTACCGGCGGACACTGAAGCTTTCTTT
TRBV25-1	NA	few	TRBJ2-7	CASNFGNSYEQYF	TGTGCCAGCAATTTCGGGAACTCCTACGAGCAGTACTTC
TRBV3-1	TRBD2	many	TRBJ2-5	CASSFLSGSETQYF	TGTGCCAGCAGCTTTCTTAGCGGGAGTGAGACCCAGTACTTC
TRBV7-8	NA	NA	TRBJ2-7	CASSPRRGLIVLSYEQYF	TGTGCCAGCAGCCCCCGTCGGGGTCTGATAGTTCTTTCCTACGAGCAGTACTTC
TRBV4-1	NA	NA	TRBJ1-1	CASSQEGIAFF	TGCGCCAGCAGCCAAGAGGGGATAGCTTTCTTT
TRBV12-3/TRBV12-4	NA	NA	TRBJ1-1	CASSSTGTGTEAFF	TGTGCCAGCAGTTCCACCGGGACGGGCACTGAAGCTTTCTTT
TRBV20-1	TRBD2	NA	TRBJ2-1	CSARAGIAGVGRQFF	TGCAGTGCTAGAGCGGGAATAGCGGGAGTTGGTCGGCAGTTCTTC
TRBV19	TRBD1	once	TRBJ1-6	CASSTGRPGGVSPLHF	TGTGCCAGTAGTACTGGTCGTCCAGGGGGTGTTTCACCCCTCCACTTT
TRBV6-1	NA	few	TRBJ1-1	CASTPAPPMTVNTEAFF	TGTGCCAGCACCCCAGCCCCCCCGATGACGGTGAACACTGAAGCTTTCTTT
TRBV20-1	TRBD2	many	TRBJ2-3	CSAGKRELADTQYF	TGCAGTGCTGGGAAGCGGGAGCTTGCAGATACGCAGTATTTT
TRBV7-6	TRBD1	few	TRBJ2-3	CASSFRETGVITDTQYF	TGTGCCAGCAGCTTTCGAGAGACAGGGGTCATCACAGATACGCAGTATTTT
TRBV11-2	NA	many	TRBJ1-1	CASSLVGGGTEAFF	TGTGCCAGCAGCTTAGTTGGGGGCGGAACTGAAGCTTTCTTT
TRBV15	TRBD2	few	TRBJ2-2	CATSRARGGASGELFF	TGTGCCACCAGCAGAGCCCGGGGGGGGGCGTCAGGGGAGCTGTTTTTT
TRBV6-2/TRBV6-3	TRBD2	NA	TRBJ2-2	CASSYGLAASTGELFF	TGTGCCAGCAGTTACGGACTAGCCGCAAGCACCGGGGAGCTGTTTTTT
TRBV18	TRBD1	many	TRBJ1-2	CASSPLLTGDYGYTF	TGTGCCAGCTCACCGTTACTTACAGGGGACTATGGCTACACCTTC
TRBV20-1	TRBD2	NA	TRBJ2-7	CSAADPGGGDEQYF	TGCAGTGCAGCCGACCCGGGAGGTGGCGACGAGCAGTACTTC
TRBV12-3/TRBV12-4	NA	many	TRBJ2-3	CASSLEQGDTQYF	TGTGCCAGCAGTTTAGAACAGGGCGATACGCAGTATTTT
TRBV5-1	TRBD1	many	TRBJ2-7	CASSPQDRVGEQYF	TGCGCCAGCAGTCCCCAGGACAGGGTCGGGGAGCAGTACTTC
TRBV29-1	TRBD1	NA	TRBJ2-7	CSVWTGTSSYEQYF	TGCAGCGTCTGGACAGGGACGAGCTCCTACGAGCAGTACTTC